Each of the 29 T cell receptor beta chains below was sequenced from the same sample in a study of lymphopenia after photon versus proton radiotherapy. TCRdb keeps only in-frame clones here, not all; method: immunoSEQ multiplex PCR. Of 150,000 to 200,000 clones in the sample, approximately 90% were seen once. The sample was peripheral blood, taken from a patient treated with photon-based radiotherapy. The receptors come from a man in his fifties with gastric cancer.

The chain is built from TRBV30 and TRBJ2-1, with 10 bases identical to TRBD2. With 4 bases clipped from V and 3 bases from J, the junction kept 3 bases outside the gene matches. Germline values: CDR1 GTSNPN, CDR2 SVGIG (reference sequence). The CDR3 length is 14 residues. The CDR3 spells CAWTSGRGYNEQFF. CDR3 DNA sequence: TGTGCCTGGACTAGCGGGAGAGGCTACAATGAGCAGTTCTTC. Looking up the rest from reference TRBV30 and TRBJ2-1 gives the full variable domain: SQTIHQWPATLVQPVGSPLSLECTVEGTSNPNLYWYRQAAGRGLQLLFYSVGIGQISSEVPQNLSASRPQDRQFILSSKKLLLSDSGFYLCAWTSGRGYNEQFFGPGTRLTVL.

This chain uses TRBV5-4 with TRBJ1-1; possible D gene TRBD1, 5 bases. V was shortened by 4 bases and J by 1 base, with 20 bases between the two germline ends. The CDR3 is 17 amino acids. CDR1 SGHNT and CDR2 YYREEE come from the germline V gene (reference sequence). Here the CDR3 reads CASSPGGVAGRNTEAFF. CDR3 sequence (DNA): TGTGCCAGCAGCCCGGGGGGGGTGGCGGGCCGGAACACTGAAGCTTTCTTT. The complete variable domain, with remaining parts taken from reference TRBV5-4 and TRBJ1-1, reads ETGVTQSPTHLIKTRGQQVTLRCSSQSGHNTVSWYQQALGQGPQFIFQYYREEENGRGNFPPRFSGLQFPNYSSELNVNALELDDSALYLCASSPGGVAGRNTEAFFGQGTRLTVV.

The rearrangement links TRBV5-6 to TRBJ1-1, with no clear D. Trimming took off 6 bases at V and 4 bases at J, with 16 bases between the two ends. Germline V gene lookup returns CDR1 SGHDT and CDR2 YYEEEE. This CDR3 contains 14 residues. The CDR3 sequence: CASTEMGGSTEAFF. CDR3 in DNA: TGTGCCAGCACCGAGATGGGTGGTAGCACTGAAGCTTTCTTT.

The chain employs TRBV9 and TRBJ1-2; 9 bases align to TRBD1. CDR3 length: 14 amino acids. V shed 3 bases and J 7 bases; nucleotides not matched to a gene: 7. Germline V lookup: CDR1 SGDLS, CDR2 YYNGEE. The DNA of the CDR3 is TGTGCCAGCAGCGCCGGGACAGGGTTAAGTGGCTACACCTTC. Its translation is CASSAGTGLSGYTF.

In nucleotides, the CDR3 is TGTGCCAGTAGTATCCCAGGGGGGGGCCTGGGAGAGACCCAGTACTTC. This sequence encodes CASSIPGGGLGETQYF. The chain couples TRBV19 to TRBJ2-5, with D perhaps assigned TRBD1 or TRBD2 (7 bases each). The CDR3 is 16 amino acids. Deletions cut 3 bases from V and 4 bases from J, with 18 bases between. Per germline, CDR1 LNHDA and CDR2 SQIVND (reference sequence).

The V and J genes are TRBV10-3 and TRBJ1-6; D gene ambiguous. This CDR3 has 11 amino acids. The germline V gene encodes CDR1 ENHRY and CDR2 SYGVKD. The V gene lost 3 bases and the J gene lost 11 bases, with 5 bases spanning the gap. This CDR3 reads CAISDGAPLHF. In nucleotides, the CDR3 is TGTGCCATCAGTGATGGGGCACCCCTCCACTTT.

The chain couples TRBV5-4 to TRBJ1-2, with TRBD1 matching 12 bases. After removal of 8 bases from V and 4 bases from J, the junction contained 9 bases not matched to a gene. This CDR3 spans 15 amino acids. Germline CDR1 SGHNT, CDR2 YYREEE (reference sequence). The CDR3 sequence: CASRDRGRDGYGYTF. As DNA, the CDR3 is TGTGCCAGTCGGGACAGGGGGCGCGATGGCTATGGCTACACCTTC.

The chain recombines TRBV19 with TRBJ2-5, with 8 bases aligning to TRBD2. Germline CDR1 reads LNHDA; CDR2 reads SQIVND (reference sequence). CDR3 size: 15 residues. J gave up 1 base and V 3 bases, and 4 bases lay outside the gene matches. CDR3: CASSISSGPQETQYF. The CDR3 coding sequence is TGTGCCAGTAGTATTTCTAGCGGGCCCCAAGAGACCCAGTACTTC.

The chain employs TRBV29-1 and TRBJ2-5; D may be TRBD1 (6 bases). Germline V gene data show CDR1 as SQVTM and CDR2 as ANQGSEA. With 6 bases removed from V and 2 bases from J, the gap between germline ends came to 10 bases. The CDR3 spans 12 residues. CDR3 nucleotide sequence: TGCAGCGTCGGACAGCTACAAGAGACCCAGTACTTC. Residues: CSVGQLQETQYF.

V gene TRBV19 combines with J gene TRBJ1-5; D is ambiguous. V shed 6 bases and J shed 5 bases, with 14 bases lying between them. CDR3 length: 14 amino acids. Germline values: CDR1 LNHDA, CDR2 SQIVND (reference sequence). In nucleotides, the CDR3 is TGTGCCAGTAGCTACCCGGGAGGACATCAGCCCCAGCATTTT. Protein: CASSYPGGHQPQHF.

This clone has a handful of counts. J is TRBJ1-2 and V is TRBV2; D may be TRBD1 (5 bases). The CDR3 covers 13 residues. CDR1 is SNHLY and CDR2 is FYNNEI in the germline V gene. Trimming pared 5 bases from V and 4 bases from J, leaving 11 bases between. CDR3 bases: TGTGCCAGCAGTAGATCAGGGATCTATGGCTACACCTTC. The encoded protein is CASSRSGIYGYTF.

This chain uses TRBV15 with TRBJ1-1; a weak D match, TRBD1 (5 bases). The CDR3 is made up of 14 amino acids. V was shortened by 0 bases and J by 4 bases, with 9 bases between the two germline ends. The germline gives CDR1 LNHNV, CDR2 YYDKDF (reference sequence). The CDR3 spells CATSRERGSTEAFF. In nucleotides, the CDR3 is TGTGCCACCAGCAGAGAAAGGGGATCCACTGAAGCTTTCTTT.

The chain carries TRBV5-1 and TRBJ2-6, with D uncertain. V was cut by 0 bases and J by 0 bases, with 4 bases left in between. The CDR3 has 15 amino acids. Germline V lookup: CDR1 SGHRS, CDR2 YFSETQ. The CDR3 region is CASSLDGSGANVLTF. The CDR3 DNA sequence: TGCGCCAGCAGCTTGGATGGCTCTGGGGCCAACGTCCTGACTTTC.

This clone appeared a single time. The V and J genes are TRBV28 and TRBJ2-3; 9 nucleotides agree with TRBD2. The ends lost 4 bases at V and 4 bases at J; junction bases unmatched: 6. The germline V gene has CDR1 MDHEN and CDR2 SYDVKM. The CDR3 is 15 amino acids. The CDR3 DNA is TGTGCCAGCAGTTCGTCCGGGACTAGCTCAGATACGCAGTATTTT. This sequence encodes CASSSSGTSSDTQYF.

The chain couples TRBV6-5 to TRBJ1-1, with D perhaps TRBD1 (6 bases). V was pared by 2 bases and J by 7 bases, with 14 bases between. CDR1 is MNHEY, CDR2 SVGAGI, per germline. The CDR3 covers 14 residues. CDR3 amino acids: CASSYRGVGFEAFF. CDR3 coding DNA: TGTGCCAGCAGTTACAGGGGGGTCGGATTTGAAGCTTTCTTT.

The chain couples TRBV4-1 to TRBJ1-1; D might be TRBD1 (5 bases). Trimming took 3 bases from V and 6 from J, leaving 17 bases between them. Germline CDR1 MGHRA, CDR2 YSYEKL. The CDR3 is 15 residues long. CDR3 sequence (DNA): TGCGCCAGCAGCCACCCAGTCAGAGGGGCCGCTGAAGCTTTCTTT. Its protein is CASSHPVRGAAEAFF.

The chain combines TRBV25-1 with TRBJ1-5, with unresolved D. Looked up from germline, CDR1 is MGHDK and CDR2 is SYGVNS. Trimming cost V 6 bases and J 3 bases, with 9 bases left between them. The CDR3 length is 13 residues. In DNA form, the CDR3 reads TGTGCCAGCAGAGGGTCGTACAATCAGCCCCAGCATTTT. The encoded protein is CASRGSYNQPQHF.

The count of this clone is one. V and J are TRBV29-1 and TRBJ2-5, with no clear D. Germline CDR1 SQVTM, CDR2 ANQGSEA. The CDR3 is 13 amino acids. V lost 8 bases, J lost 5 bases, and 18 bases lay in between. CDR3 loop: CSPGGGGRETQYF. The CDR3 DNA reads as TGCAGCCCCGGTGGCGGCGGTAGGGAGACCCAGTACTTC.

The CDR3 region is CASSYSTQGAKNIQYF. The CDR3 coding sequence is TGTGCCAGCAGTTACTCGACACAGGGCGCCAAAAACATTCAGTACTTC. The chain uses TRBV6-5 and TRBJ2-4, with a weak D call TRBD1 (6 bases). This CDR3 is built from 16 residues. Per germline, CDR1 MNHEY and CDR2 SVGAGI. With 0 bases removed from V and 1 base from J, the gap between germline ends came to 10 bases.

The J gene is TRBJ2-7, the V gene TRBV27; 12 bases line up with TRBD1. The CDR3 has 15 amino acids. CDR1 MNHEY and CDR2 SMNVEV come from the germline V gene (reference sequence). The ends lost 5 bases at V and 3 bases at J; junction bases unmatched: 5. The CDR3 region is CASSPGTGGGYEQYF. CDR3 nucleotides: TGTGCCAGCAGTCCCGGGACAGGGGGCGGCTACGAGCAGTACTTC.

CDR3 protein: CASSKTGTGGGMQNIQYF. In DNA, the CDR3 is TGTGCCAGCAGTAAGACCGGGACAGGGGGCGGGATGCAAAACATTCAGTACTTC. V gene TRBV27 combines with J gene TRBJ2-4; TRBD1 agrees at 12 bases. The V segment lost 5 bases and the J segment 5 bases; nucleotides outside the gene matches: 13. The CDR3 is 18 residues long. Germline V gives CDR1 MNHEY, CDR2 SMNVEV (reference sequence).

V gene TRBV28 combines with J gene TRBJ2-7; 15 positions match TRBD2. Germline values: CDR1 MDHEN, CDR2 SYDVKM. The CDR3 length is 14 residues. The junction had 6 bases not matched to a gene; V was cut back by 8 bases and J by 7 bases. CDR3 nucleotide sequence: TGTGCCAGCTACTCCGGGACTAGCGGGGGGGAGCAGTACTTC. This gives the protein CASYSGTSGGEQYF.

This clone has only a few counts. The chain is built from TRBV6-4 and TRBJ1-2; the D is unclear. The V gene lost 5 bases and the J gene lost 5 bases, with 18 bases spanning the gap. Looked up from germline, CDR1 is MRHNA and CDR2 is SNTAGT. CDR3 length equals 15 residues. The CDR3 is CASSRGDGSAYGYTF. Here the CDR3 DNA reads TGTGCCAGCAGTCGGGGAGACGGATCCGCTTATGGCTACACCTTC.

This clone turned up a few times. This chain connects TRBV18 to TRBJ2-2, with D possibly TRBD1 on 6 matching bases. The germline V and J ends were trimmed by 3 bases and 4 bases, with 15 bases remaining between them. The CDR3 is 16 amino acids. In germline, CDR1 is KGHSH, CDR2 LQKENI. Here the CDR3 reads CASSPTGTYSTGELFF. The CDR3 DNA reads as TGTGCCAGCTCACCCACCGGGACATACTCCACCGGGGAGCTGTTTTTT.

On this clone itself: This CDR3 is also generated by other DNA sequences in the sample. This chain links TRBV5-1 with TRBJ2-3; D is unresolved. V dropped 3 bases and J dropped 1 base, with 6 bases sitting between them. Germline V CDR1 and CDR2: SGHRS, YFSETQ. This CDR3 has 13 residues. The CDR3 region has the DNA TGCGCCAGCAGCTCTGCAGGCACAGATACGCAGTATTTT. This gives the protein CASSSAGTDTQYF.

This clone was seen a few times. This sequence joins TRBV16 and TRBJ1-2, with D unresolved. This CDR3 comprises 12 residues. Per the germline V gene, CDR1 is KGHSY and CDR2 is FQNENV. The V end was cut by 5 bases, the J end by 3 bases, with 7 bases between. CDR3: CASSRDYYGYTF. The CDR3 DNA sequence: TGTGCCAGCAGCAGGGATTACTATGGCTACACCTTC.

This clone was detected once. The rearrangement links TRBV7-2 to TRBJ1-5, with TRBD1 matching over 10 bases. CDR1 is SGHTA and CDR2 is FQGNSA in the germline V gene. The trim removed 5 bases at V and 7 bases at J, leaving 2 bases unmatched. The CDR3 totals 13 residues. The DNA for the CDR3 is TGTGCCAGCAGCGACAGGGGGCTCCAGCCCCAGCATTTT. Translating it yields CASSDRGLQPQHF.

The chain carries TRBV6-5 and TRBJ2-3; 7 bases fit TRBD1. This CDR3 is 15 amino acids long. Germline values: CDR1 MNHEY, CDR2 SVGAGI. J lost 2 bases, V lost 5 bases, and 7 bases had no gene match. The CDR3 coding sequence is TGTGCCAGCAGTCCTCCGGGACAGAACACAGATACGCAGTATTTT. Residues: CASSPPGQNTDTQYF.

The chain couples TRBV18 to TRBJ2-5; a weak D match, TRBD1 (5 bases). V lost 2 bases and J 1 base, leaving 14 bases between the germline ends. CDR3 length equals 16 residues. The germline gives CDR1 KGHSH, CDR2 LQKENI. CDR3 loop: CASSPNLGASQETQYF. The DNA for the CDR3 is TGTGCCAGCTCACCAAATCTTGGGGCTTCCCAAGAGACCCAGTACTTC.